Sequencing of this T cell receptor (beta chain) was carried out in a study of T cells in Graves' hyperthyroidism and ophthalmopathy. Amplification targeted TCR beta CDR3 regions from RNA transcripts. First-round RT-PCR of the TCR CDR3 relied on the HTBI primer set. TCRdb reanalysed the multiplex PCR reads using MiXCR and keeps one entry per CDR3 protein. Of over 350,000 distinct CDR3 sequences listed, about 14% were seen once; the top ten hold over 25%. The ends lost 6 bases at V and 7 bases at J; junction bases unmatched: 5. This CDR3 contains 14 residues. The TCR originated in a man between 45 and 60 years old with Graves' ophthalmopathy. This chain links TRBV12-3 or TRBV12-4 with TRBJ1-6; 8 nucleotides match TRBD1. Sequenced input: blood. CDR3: CASSSTGGNSPLHF. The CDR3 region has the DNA TGTGCCAGCAGCTCTACAGGGGGAAATTCACCCCTCCACTTT.